Here is one T cell receptor (beta chain) with its context. The antigen is unknown. This sample is drawn from a study of cytomegalovirus exposure and HLA in healthy donors. Study findings and constraints: According to a later analysis, most TCR beta chains associated with CMV appeared HLA-restricted. Reports indicated that the classifier achieved high specificity and sensitivity in diagnosing cytomegalovirus status. Reported findings show TCR beta sequences accurately forecast HLA-A and HLA-B alleles in most subjects. Being productive about 87% or about 30% of the time was typical of most TCR beta V segments in an earlier analysis.

The PCR had 60 Vbeta and 13 Jbeta primers. Assay: immunoSEQ multiplex PCR; the TCRdb copy retains only in-frame clones and omits some. Among about 140,000 clones listed, 65% to 90% were seen once. The V gene end was trimmed by 4 bases and the J gene end by 4 bases; junction bases not matched to a gene: 11. The germline CDR1 and CDR2 sequences are SEHNR and FQNEAQ (reference sequence). The CDR3 consists of 16 residues. The receptor comes from a female donor in good health and CMV-seronegative. The V and J genes are TRBV7-9 and TRBJ1-2; 8 bases match TRBD1. The sequencing input was PBMCs. The CDR3 nucleotides read TGTGCCAGCAGCTCGTCCGGACAGGGAGTTACCTATGGCTACACCTTC. Its protein product is CASSSSGQGVTYGYTF.